In this sample, the clone carrying this T cell receptor (beta chain) turned up a few times. CDR1 and CDR2 (germline): SGDLS, YYNGEE. Trimming cost V 2 bases and J 8 bases, with 11 bases left between them. CDR3 size: 14 residues. The sample originates from a study of beta chain features in type 1 diabetes. Sequenced material consisted of expressed TCRB transcripts (all of the isolated RNA was reverse transcribed). The method was immunoSEQ multiplex PCR; TCRdb's version includes in-frame clones alone and lacks a portion of them. The sample has under 550,000 clones; 11% are singletons. Material: naive CD4+ T cells from blood. The V and J genes are TRBV9 and TRBJ1-6, with D perhaps TRBD1 (6 bases). The sequence was collected from a woman in her late teens or twenties in good health. CDR3 coding DNA: TGTGCCAGCAGCGTTGGGGGCTCGGATTCACCCCTCCACTTT. This encodes CASSVGGSDSPLHF.